The 14 T cell receptor beta chains given below trace back to one sample, sequenced in a study of T-cell memory formation after mild COVID-19. TCRdb analysed the 5' RACE reads with MiXCR anew, one entry per CDR3 protein. Of just under 550,000 distinct CDR3 sequences listed, just over 20% are singletons. Sequences were obtained from PBMCs or a T cell subset sorted from them (not recorded which). The source is an adult woman who had mild COVID-19 (a few samples of this study predate the infection). Cell type and time point are not known.

In its sample, this clonotype was seen a few times. V and J are TRBV20-1 and TRBJ2-4, with D possibly being TRBD1 (5 bases). Germline-derived CDR1 and CDR2 are DFQATT and SNEGSKA (reference sequence). V was trimmed by 3 bases and J by 7 bases, leaving 19 bases between them. The CDR3 has 15 amino acids. The CDR3 loop is CSASRVGQGLNIQYF. The CDR3 DNA sequence: TGCAGTGCTAGTCGTGTGGGGCAGGGATTGAACATTCAGTACTTC.

This chain uses TRBV6-5 with TRBJ2-3; 16 bases fit TRBD2. This CDR3 region has 23 residues. J was trimmed by 4 bases and V by 2 bases; bases with no gene match: 21. CDR1 and CDR2 (germline): MNHEY, SVGAGI. The CDR3 region has the DNA TGTGCCAGCAGTTACGTCGTATCAGAGGGACTAGCGGGGGGGTCCCCATGGGCAGATACGCAGTATTTT. Its translation: CASSYVVSEGLAGGSPWADTQYF.

This chain uses TRBV5-1 with TRBJ2-3; TRBD2 is a possible D gene (7 bases). CDR1 is SGHRS and CDR2 is YFSETQ in the germline V gene. The V and J ends lost 3 bases and 0 bases respectively, with 17 bases between them. The CDR3 is 17 amino acids. As DNA, the CDR3 is TGCGCCAGCAGCTCTGGGGTAGGGGGGGCGAGCACAGATACGCAGTATTTT. This gives the protein CASSSGVGGASTDTQYF.

The chain employs TRBV7-2 and TRBJ1-2; D gene ambiguous. Between the trimmed V and J ends, which lost 4 bases and 3 bases, there was a span of 18 bases. The germline CDR1 and CDR2 sequences are SGHTA and FQGNSA. This CDR3 region has 16 residues. As DNA, the CDR3 is TGTGCCAGCAGCTCTTTTTCGGGAGTTTCGGACTATGGCTACACCTTC. This encodes CASSSFSGVSDYGYTF.

This clonotype was recorded only once. The genes are TRBV6-6 and TRBJ1-5; tentatively, D is TRBD1 (5 bases). The germline V gene encodes CDR1 MNHNY and CDR2 SVGAGI (reference sequence). The CDR3 totals 13 residues. The V and J ends lost 6 bases and 7 bases respectively, with 13 bases between them. CDR3: CASRGGTWQPQHF. CDR3 bases: TGTGCCAGCAGGGGGGGGACGTGGCAGCCCCAGCATTTT.

This clonotype turned up a few times. The rearrangement joins TRBV9 to TRBJ2-1, with D tentatively TRBD2 (5 bases). The CDR3 is made up of 15 amino acids. CDR1 is SGDLS and CDR2 is YYNGEE in the germline V gene. V dropped 0 bases and J dropped 7 bases, with 14 bases sitting between them. The CDR3 sequence: CASSVAREVGNEQFF. The CDR3, as DNA: TGTGCCAGCAGCGTAGCACGGGAAGTTGGGAATGAGCAGTTCTTC.

The genes are TRBV20-1 and TRBJ2-7; 13 bases are a match to TRBD2. The CDR3 totals 18 residues. Germline loops: CDR1 DFQATT, CDR2 SNEGSKA (reference sequence). V lost 3 bases and J lost 0; bases outside the gene matches: 11. The CDR3 loop is CSASRGGLAGFSSYEQYF. The CDR3 DNA reads TGCAGTGCTAGTAGGGGGGGACTAGCGGGATTCAGCTCCTACGAGCAGTACTTC.

The chain combines TRBV6-5 with TRBJ2-7, with 7 bases aligning to TRBD1. CDR1 is MNHEY, CDR2 SVGAGI, per germline. V shed 5 bases, J shed 2 bases, and the junction held 9 bases outside the gene matches. This CDR3 spans 15 amino acids. CDR3 bases: TGTGCCAGCAGTAGAGGCCGGGACAGAGCCTACGAGCAGTACTTC. It is translated as CASSRGRDRAYEQYF.

The chain carries TRBV7-6 and TRBJ2-2; 8 positions match TRBD2. Germline CDR1 is SGHVS and CDR2 is FNYEAQ. The CDR3 has 16 amino acids. Trimming took 5 bases from V and 0 from J; bases not matched to a gene: 5. The CDR3 loop is CASSPLAGPNTGELFF. The DNA of the CDR3 is TGTGCCAGCAGCCCATTAGCGGGACCGAACACCGGGGAGCTGTTTTTT.

A few counts support this clonotype. The chain combines TRBV5-1 with TRBJ1-2; D possibly corresponds to TRBD1 (5 bases). Between the trimmed V and J ends, which lost 4 bases and 8 bases, there was a span of 15 bases. Germline values: CDR1 SGHRS, CDR2 YFSETQ. This CDR3 has 13 residues. The CDR3 nucleotides read TGCGCCAGCAGCGAGTCCAGGGCGAGGGGCTACACCTTC. This encodes CASSESRARGYTF.

Many counts were recorded for this clonotype. The gene calls are TRBV5-1 and TRBJ1-2; TRBD1 is a possible D gene (5 bases). This CDR3 region has 19 residues. Germline loops: CDR1 SGHRS, CDR2 YFSETQ. Trimming left V 3 bases short and J 2 bases short, with 26 bases between. CDR3 nucleotides: TGCGCCAGCAGCTCGTTCGGGGGGAGGGCGGACCCGAAGAACTATGGCTACACCTTC. Protein product: CASSSFGGRADPKNYGYTF.

This clonotype was observed a handful of times. This chain uses TRBV12-3 or TRBV12-4 with TRBJ1-3, with TRBD1 matching 7 bases. J gave up 0 bases and V 5 bases, and 1 base lay outside the gene matches. This CDR3 has 14 residues. The CDR3 DNA reads as TGTGCCAGCAGTCCAGGGGGCTCTGGAAACACCATATATTTT. This gives the protein CASSPGGSGNTIYF.

This clonotype was seen a handful of times. This chain uses TRBV2 with TRBJ2-7, with D possibly TRBD1 on 8 matching bases. This CDR3 has 15 amino acids. Trimming removed 5 bases at V and 7 bases at J, with 21 bases between. In germline, CDR1 is SNHLY, CDR2 FYNNEI. The chain's CDR3 is CASSLRGDRSKEQYF. As DNA, the CDR3 is TGTGCCAGCAGTTTACGGGGGGACAGGTCAAAAGAGCAGTACTTC.

The chain couples TRBV19 to TRBJ2-6, with D possibly called TRBD1 or TRBD2 (5 bases each). Trimming left V 3 bases short and J 0 bases short, with 15 bases between. The CDR3 runs to 18 residues. From germline, CDR1 is LNHDA and CDR2 SQIVND (reference sequence). The CDR3 nucleotides read TGTGCCAGTAGTATCCCGGTGGCAGGGAGCTCTGGGGCCAACGTCCTGACTTTC. The encoded protein is CASSIPVAGSSGANVLTF.